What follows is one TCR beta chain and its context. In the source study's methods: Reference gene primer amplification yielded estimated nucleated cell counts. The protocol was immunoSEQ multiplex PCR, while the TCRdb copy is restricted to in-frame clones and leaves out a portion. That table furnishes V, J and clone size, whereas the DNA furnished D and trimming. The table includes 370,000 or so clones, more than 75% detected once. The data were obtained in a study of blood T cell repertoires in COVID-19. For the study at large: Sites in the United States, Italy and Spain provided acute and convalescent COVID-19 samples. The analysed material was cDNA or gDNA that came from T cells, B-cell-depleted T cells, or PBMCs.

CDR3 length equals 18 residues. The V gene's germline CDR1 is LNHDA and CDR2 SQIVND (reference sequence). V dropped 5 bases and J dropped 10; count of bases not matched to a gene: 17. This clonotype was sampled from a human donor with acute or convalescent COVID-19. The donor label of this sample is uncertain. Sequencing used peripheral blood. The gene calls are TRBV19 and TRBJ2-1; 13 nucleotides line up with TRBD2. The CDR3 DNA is TGTGCCAGTAGTTCACGGGACGTAGGACTAGCGGGAGTCCACGAGCAGTTCTTC. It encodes CASSSRDVGLAGVHEQFF.